The subject of this entry is one T cell receptor (beta chain). Its target is unknown. The same CDR3 arises from other DNA sequences in this sample as well. The repertoire was sequenced with immunoSEQ multiplex PCR; TCRdb's copy has only in-frame clones and lacks some. Among about a million clones, 60% to 85% were seen once, and the ten largest hold roughly 0.82%. This sample was taken from a study of shared clonotypes between healthy human individuals. Turning to the study itself: Three CD4 naive, three CD4 memory, two CD8 naive and one CD8 memory plate were used per donor.

Study findings and constraints: Generally, naive subsets came out with larger estimated richness than memory subsets.

The CDR3 totals 16 residues. Germline lookup yields CDR1 SGHVS and CDR2 FNYEAQ. V shed 0 bases, J shed 4 bases, and the junction held 4 bases outside the gene matches. The V and J genes are TRBV7-6 and TRBJ2-5, with 11 positions matching TRBD2. The material sequenced was memory CD4+ T cells from PBMCs. The subset is: CD45RA-negative fraction. The origin of this receptor is a man between 18 and 29 years old in good health. Some clones in this sample may be carry-over from other donors' samples. CDR3 in amino acids: CASSLALTSGVETQYF. The CDR3 DNA sequence: TGTGCCAGCAGCTTAGCCCTGACTAGCGGGGTAGAGACCCAGTACTTC.